The next 29 T cell receptor delta chains were all read from a single sample in a study of gamma-delta T cells after stem cell transplantation. TCRdb redid clone calling on the RT-PCR reads using CATT. Of about 2,400 delta-chain clones listed, 2.5% are singletons. Sequencing input: gamma-delta T cells. The source is a human donor. It is not recorded whose cells these are; they may come from a transplant donor.

This clone occurred a few times. A far larger clone is only one base removed, so a read error is likely. This rearrangement joins TRDV2 to TRDJ1, with TRDD3 identical over 9 bases. CDR1 GEAIGNYY and CDR2 EKD come from the germline V gene. The J segment lost 0 bases and the V segment lost 3 bases, leaving 10 bases of the junction unmatched. The CDR3 runs 17 residues. The CDR3 reads CACDSVLGDPNTDKLIF. The CDR3 DNA reads as TGTGCCTGTGACTCCGTACTGGGGGACCCTAACACCGATAAACTCATCTTT.

This clone was counted only a few times. A junction boundary mismatches the germline segment, possibly from a read error. Distinct nucleotide sequences in the sample also encode this CDR3. The chain uses TRDV2 and TRDJ3; 9 positions match TRDD3. Germline CDR1 reads GEAIGNYY; CDR2 reads EKD. The CDR3 consists of 17 residues. CDR3 nucleotides: TGCGCCTGTGACGGTACTGGGGGATCCTGGGACACCCGACAGATGTTTTTC. Its translation is CACDGTGGSWDTRQMFF.

This clone was found a few times. A much larger clone differs by one base, so this may be a read error. The chain carries TRDV2 and TRDJ1; 9 positions agree with TRDD3. After removal of 0 bases from V and 4 bases from J, the junction contained 8 bases not matched to a gene. Germline V gene data show CDR1 as GEAIGNYY and CDR2 as EKD. The CDR3 is 16 residues long. CDR3 sequence reads: CACDTLGDDGDDKLIF. The CDR3 nucleotides are TGTGCCTGTGACACCCTGGGGGATGACGGAGACGATAAACTCATCTTT.

This clone showed up just a few times. With a much larger clone just one base away, this may be a read error. The identical CDR3 is also encoded by other nucleotide sequences in the sample. The chain is built from TRDV2 and TRDJ1; D unclear. Germline-derived CDR1 and CDR2 are GEAIGNYY and EKD. V lost 3 bases to trimming and J lost 2 bases, with 21 bases between them. This CDR3 comprises 17 residues. The CDR3: CACDPLSVEYPTDKLIF. The CDR3 region has the DNA TGTGCCTGTGACCCTCTTTCAGTTGAGTACCCGACCGATAAACTCATCTTT.

Comments on this clone: One junction end disagrees with the germline gene, perhaps due to a read error. The rearrangement uses TRDV2 and TRDJ3; 7 bases are a match to TRDD3. Per germline, CDR1 GEAIGNYY and CDR2 EKD. CDR3 length: 21 residues. The CDR3 region is CACDPASNTGDPSWDARQMFF. Here the CDR3 DNA reads TGTGCCTGTGACCCCGCGTCGAATACTGGGGACCCCTCCTGGGACGCCCGACAGATGTTTTTC.

Remarks on this clone: Since a far larger clone is one base different, this is likely a read error. The same CDR3 also results from other DNA sequences found in this sample. This chain uses TRDV2 with TRDJ1; D is undetermined. This CDR3 region has 13 residues. Germline V gene data show CDR1 as GEAIGNYY and CDR2 as EKD. CDR3 sequence reads: CACDNLDGDKLIF. CDR3 nucleotide sequence: TGTGCCTGTGACAACCTGGATGGCGATAAACTCATCTTC.

A note on this clone: The protein held in TCRdb is that of a much larger clone and does not match this DNA's translation at residue 12, likely because of a read error; the protein shown is translated from the DNA. The chain has TRDV2 and TRDJ1; 13 nucleotides line up with TRDD3. This CDR3 contains 15 residues. J gave up 10 bases and V 3 bases, and 10 bases lay outside the gene matches. Germline V CDR1 and CDR2: GEAIGNYY, EKD. CDR3: CACDVLTGGYAVLIF. Here the CDR3 DNA reads TGTGCCTGTGACGTCCTTACTGGGGGATACGCGGTACTCATCTTT.

This clone turned up a few times. Other DNA sequences of this sample code for an identical CDR3. This chain joins TRDV2 and TRDJ1; weak D call: TRDD3 (6 bases). V lost 2 bases and J lost 2, with 14 bases in between. The germline V gene has CDR1 GEAIGNYY and CDR2 EKD. CDR3 size: 15 residues. The CDR3 region has the DNA TGTGCCTGTGACAGGCTCGTAGGGGGAACCGATAAACTCATCTTT. Protein: CACDRLVGGTDKLIF.

There are a few counts of this clone. A read error may be the cause here, since a much bigger clone is one base away. This sequence joins TRDV2 and TRDJ1; TRDD3 agrees at 12 bases. The CDR3 consists of 17 residues. Germline V gene sequence: CDR1 GEAIGNYY, CDR2 EKD. V lost 3 bases, J lost 4 bases, and 11 bases stayed unmatched. CDR3 sequence (DNA): TGTGCCTGTGACCCAATGATGCTGGGGGATACGATCGATAAACTCATCTTT. Protein sequence: CACDPMMLGDTIDKLIF.

This clone was counted a few times. TCRdb shows a much larger clone's protein in place of this DNA's translation, and the two differ at residue 10, likely through a read error; the protein shown is translated from the DNA. CDR3 DNA: TGTGCCTGTGACTCTGTACTGGGGGATGCGCGCTGGGACACCCGACAGATGTTTTTC. Translation: CACDSVLGDARWDTRQMFF. The genes are TRDV2 and TRDJ3; 10 bases match TRDD3. Germline lookup yields CDR1 GEAIGNYY and CDR2 EKD. The J segment lost 3 bases and the V segment lost 3 bases, leaving 10 bases of the junction unmatched. The CDR3 consists of 19 residues.

This clone showed up just a few times. This is likely an artifact of a read error, given a far larger clone one base away. The chain employs TRDV2 and TRDJ1, with 9 nucleotides matching TRDD3. The CDR3 has 17 amino acids. CDR1 and CDR2 (germline): GEAIGNYY, EKD. CDR3 region: CARDPVLGDPNTDKLIF. The CDR3 region has the DNA TGTGCCCGTGACCCCGTACTGGGGGACCCTAACACCGATAAACTCATCTTT.

Points on this clone: This likely stems from a read error, as it lies one base from a far larger clone. The chain links TRDV1 to TRDJ1, with 8 bases that match TRDD3. Germline-derived CDR1 and CDR2 are TSWWSYY and QGS. The CDR3 is 21 residues long. CDR3 sequence: CALGRVTRVSLGAWYTDELIF. The CDR3 DNA sequence: TGTGCTCTTGGGAGGGTTACGAGAGTGTCACTGGGGGCCTGGTACACCGATGAACTCATCTTT.

Regarding this clone: A much bigger clone sits one base away, suggesting this may be a read error. Other DNA sequences within the sample encode an identical CDR3. The chain links TRDV2 to TRDJ1; D perhaps matches TRDD2 (5 bases). Germline V lookup: CDR1 GEAIGNYY, CDR2 EKD. This CDR3 region has 14 residues. V dropped 3 bases and J dropped 1 base, with 11 bases sitting between them. CDR3 sequence: CACDFLTLTDKLIF. CDR3 coding DNA: TGTGCCTGTGACTTCCTCACACTCACCGATAAACTCATCTTT.

This clone turned up a few times. The protein here is the DNA translation, as the TCRdb protein differs from it at residue 8. The chain is built from TRDV2 and TRDJ1; 7 bases map to TRDD3. Germline V gives CDR1 GEAIGNYY, CDR2 EKD. V dropped 1 base and J dropped 0; count of bases not matched to a gene: 4. This CDR3 contains 15 residues. CDR3 protein: CACDTLGGNTDKLIF. DNA of the CDR3: TGTGCCTGTGACACACTTGGGGGAAACACCGATAAACTCATCTTT.

As regards this clone: A far more abundant clone sits one base away, making this likely a read error. The chain combines TRDV2 with TRDJ1; D is unclear. Germline-derived CDR1 and CDR2 are GEAIGNYY and EKD. Trimming pared 0 bases from V and 2 bases from J, leaving 15 bases between. The CDR3 is 16 amino acids. This chain's CDR3 is CACDTLSGRSTDKLIF. For the CDR3, the DNA is TGTGCCTGTGACACCCTCTCTGGACGCTCGACCGATAAACTCATCTTT.

In its sample, this clone was seen a few times. The chain has TRDV2 and TRDJ1, with 7 positions matching TRDD3. The length of the CDR3 is 18 residues. V lost 3 bases, J lost 0 bases, and 15 bases stayed unmatched. Germline V CDR1 and CDR2: GEAIGNYY, EKD. The CDR3 protein is CACDPLRAGGLYTDKLIF. The CDR3 coding sequence is TGTGCCTGTGACCCCTTACGGGCTGGGGGCTTGTACACCGATAAACTCATCTTT.

The chain is built from TRDV2 and TRDJ1; 13 bases match TRDD3. CDR1 is GEAIGNYY, CDR2 EKD, per germline. The CDR3 covers 19 residues. Germline trimming cut 3 bases from V and 2 bases from J; bases unmatched to any gene: 14. The CDR3 DNA sequence: TGTGCCTGTGACCCGCTACTGGGGGATACGCCTGAGGGGACCGATAAACTCATCTTT. It translates to CACDPLLGDTPEGTDKLIF.

The table lists this clone with a few counts. Given a much more abundant clone one base away, this may be a read error. The sample contains more than one DNA sequence encoding this CDR3. J is TRDJ1 and V is TRDV2, with TRDD3 identical over 7 bases. The V gene end was trimmed by 1 base and the J gene end by 2 bases; junction bases not matched to a gene: 9. The CDR3 sequence is 16 residues long. The germline gives CDR1 GEAIGNYY, CDR2 EKD. The CDR3 region has the DNA TGTGCCTGTGACACTGTTCTGGGGGGCTCGACCGATAAACTCATCTTT. It yields the protein CACDTVLGGSTDKLIF.

This clone was counted between two and nine times. This chain joins TRDV2 and TRDJ1; 12 positions match TRDD3. The CDR3 contains 16 residues. In germline, CDR1 is GEAIGNYY, CDR2 EKD. J lost 11 bases, V lost 5 bases, and 17 bases had no gene match. CDR3 loop: CACVPLLGDTPEILIF. The CDR3 coding sequence is TGTGCCTGTGTCCCCTTACTGGGGGATACACCCGAGATCCTCATCTTT.

To note about this clone: A junction end diverges from the germline sequence, so it may reflect a read error. This chain links TRDV2 with TRDJ1; 8 bases map to TRDD3. Looked up from germline, CDR1 is GEAIGNYY and CDR2 is EKD. The CDR3 extends over 16 amino acids. The CDR3 here is CACDPLGDQYTDKPIF. CDR3 nucleotide sequence: TGTGCCTGTGACCCCCTGGGGGACCAGTACACCGATAAACCCATCTTT.

V and J are TRDV2 and TRDJ1, with D unclear. V was pared by 3 bases and J by 2 bases, with 15 bases between. Per germline, CDR1 GEAIGNYY and CDR2 EKD. CDR3 length: 15 amino acids. CDR3 protein: CACDHVSRETDKLIF. In nucleotides, the CDR3 is TGTGCCTGTGACCATGTTTCCCGAGAGACCGATAAACTCATCTTT.

In its sample, this clone was seen a few times. TCRdb's protein sequence differs at residue 11 from the translated DNA; the protein presented here follows the DNA. The rearrangement links TRDV2 to TRDJ1, with D perhaps TRDD3 (6 bases). The ends were cut back, 0 bases at V and 7 bases at J, with 17 bases in the middle. Germline V gene lookup returns CDR1 GEAIGNYY and CDR2 EKD. The length of the CDR3 is 15 residues. CDR3 sequence (DNA): TGTGCCTGTGACACCCTGGGGACTGACGCCGTTAAACTCATCTTT. Encoded protein: CACDTLGTDAVKLIF.

A few counts support this clone. This sequence is one base from a far larger clone and is likely a read error. In the same sample, other DNA sequences code for this CDR3. The rearrangement uses TRDV2 and TRDJ1, with 12 positions matching TRDD3. The CDR3 length is 18 residues. Germline V gene sequence: CDR1 GEAIGNYY, CDR2 EKD. V was clipped by 1 base and J by 4 bases; unmatched bases: 12. The CDR3 DNA is TGTGCCTGTGACACTGTACTGGGGGATACAAGGCAGAGCGATAAACTCATCTTT. Translated: CACDTVLGDTRQSDKLIF.

This clone was seen a handful of times. This clone may be a read error of a much larger clone one base away. The chain couples TRDV2 to TRDJ1, with 11 bases that match TRDD3. The V gene end was trimmed by 3 bases and the J gene end by 3 bases; junction bases not matched to a gene: 14. This CDR3 is 18 amino acids long. Germline lookup yields CDR1 GEAIGNYY and CDR2 EKD. The CDR3 DNA follows: TGTGCCTGTGACTCTATTTCAATGGGGGATACGTACGCCGATAAACTCATCTTT. Its translation: CACDSISMGDTYADKLIF.

On this clone itself: A read error may be the cause here, since a much bigger clone is one base away. This chain connects TRDV2 to TRDJ1; a possible D gene is TRDD3 (5 bases). Assignment of the J gene here rests on matching the DNA to germline, because TCRdb gives none. The germline V gene has CDR1 GEAIGNYY and CDR2 EKD. The length of the CDR3 is 23 residues. Here the CDR3 reads CACDTVVSAGLEHGNRRTDELIF. CDR3 nucleotide sequence: TGTGCCTGTGACACCGTTGTATCAGCGGGATTGGAACACGGGAACCGGAGGACCGATGAACTCATCTTT.

By sample fraction, this clone is medium-sized. The rearrangement links TRDV2 to TRDJ3; 10 nucleotides align to TRDD3. The CDR3 runs to 21 residues. J was trimmed by 2 bases and V by 0 bases; bases with no gene match: 12. CDR1 and CDR2 (germline): GEAIGNYY, EKD. This CDR3 reads CACDTAVLGDSRTWDTRQMFF. The CDR3, as DNA: TGTGCCTGTGACACCGCGGTACTGGGGGATTCTCGAACCTGGGACACCCGACAGATGTTTTTC.

In regard to this clone: A far larger clone is one nucleotide away, so this likely arose from a read error. The V call is TRDV2, the J call TRDJ1; D call uncertain. V lost 3 bases, J lost 0 bases, and 16 bases lay in between. The length of the CDR3 is 16 residues. Germline V gene lookup returns CDR1 GEAIGNYY and CDR2 EKD. In nucleotides, the CDR3 is TGTGCCTGTGACGCCGTGGAGATAAGGGACACCGATAAACTCATCTTT. This encodes CACDAVEIRDTDKLIF.

This clone has a handful of counts. The CDR3 protein is CACDALGAQYTDKLIF. The CDR3 DNA sequence: TGTGCCTGTGACGCCCTGGGGGCCCAGTACACCGATAAACTCATCTTT. The gene calls are TRDV2 and TRDJ1, with 7 bases aligning to TRDD3. The germline CDR1 and CDR2 sequences are GEAIGNYY and EKD. CDR3 length: 16 residues. V was clipped by 3 bases and J by 0 bases; unmatched bases: 9.

Only a few counts were recorded for this clone. One junction end does not reproduce the germline sequence, and a read error may be involved. This same CDR3 is encoded by further DNA sequences in the sample. The chain links TRDV2 to TRDJ1, with 9 nucleotides matching TRDD3. This CDR3 comprises 18 residues. Germline V gene data show CDR1 as GEAIGNYY and CDR2 as EKD. In DNA form, the CDR3 reads TGCGCCTGTGACCAGATTAGACTGGGGGACCCTAACACCGATAAACTCATCTTT. Protein: CACDQIRLGDPNTDKLIF.